The clone carrying this T cell receptor beta chain was found once. The data derive from a study of CD8 T cells in Susac syndrome. V lost 4 bases, J lost 5 bases, and 21 bases lay in between. The CDR3 is made up of 16 amino acids. Germline V gene lookup returns CDR1 SGDLS and CDR2 YYNGEE. CD8+ and CD4+ T cells from blood underwent TCR beta sequencing. Negative isolation was applied to CD8+ and CD4+ T cells, and FACS enrichment was applied to TEMRA cells. cDNA came from around 0.5 to 1 ug RNA primed by random hexamers. TCRdb passed the immunoSEQ multiplex PCR reads through MiXCR, listing each CDR3 protein once. The profile shows 300,000 or so distinct CDR3 sequences, about 90% of them singletons.

The receptor comes from a human donor with multiple sclerosis. Source material: CD4+ T cells from PBMCs. The chain recombines TRBV9 with TRBJ2-5, with D perhaps assigned TRBD1 or TRBD2 (5 bases each). CDR3 region: CASSPGAANQAETQYF. The CDR3 DNA sequence: TGTGCCAGCAGCCCCGGGGCGGCCAACCAAGCGGAGACCCAGTACTTC.